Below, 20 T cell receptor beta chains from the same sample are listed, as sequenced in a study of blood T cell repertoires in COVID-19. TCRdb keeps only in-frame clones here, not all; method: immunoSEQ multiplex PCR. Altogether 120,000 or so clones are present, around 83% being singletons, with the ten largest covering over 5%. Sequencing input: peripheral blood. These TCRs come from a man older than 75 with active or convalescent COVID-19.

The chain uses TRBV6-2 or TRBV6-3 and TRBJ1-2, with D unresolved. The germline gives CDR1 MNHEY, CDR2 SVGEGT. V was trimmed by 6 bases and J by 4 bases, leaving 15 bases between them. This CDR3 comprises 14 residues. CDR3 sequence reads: CASSHKGVLYGYTF. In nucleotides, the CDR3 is TGTGCCAGCAGCCATAAGGGAGTACTCTATGGCTACACCTTC.

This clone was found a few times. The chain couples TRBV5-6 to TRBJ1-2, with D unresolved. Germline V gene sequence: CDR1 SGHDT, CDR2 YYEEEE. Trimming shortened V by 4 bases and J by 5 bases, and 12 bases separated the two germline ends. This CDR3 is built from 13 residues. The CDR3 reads CASSPRGQYGYTF. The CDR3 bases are TGTGCCAGCAGCCCCCGAGGGCAGTATGGCTACACCTTC.

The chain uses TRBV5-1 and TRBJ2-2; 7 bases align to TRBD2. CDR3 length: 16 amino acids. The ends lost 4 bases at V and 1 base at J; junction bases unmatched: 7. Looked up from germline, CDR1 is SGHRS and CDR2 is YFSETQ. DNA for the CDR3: TGCGCCAGCAGCCTGCCGGCTAGCGGGAACACCGGGGAGCTGTTTTTT. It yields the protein CASSLPASGNTGELFF.

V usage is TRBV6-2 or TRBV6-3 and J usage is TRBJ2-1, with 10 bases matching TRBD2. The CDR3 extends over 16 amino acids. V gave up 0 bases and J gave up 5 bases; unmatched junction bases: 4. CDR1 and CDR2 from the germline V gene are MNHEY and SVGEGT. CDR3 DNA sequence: TGTGCCAGCAGTTACTCCCTAGCGGGGGTCAACAATGAGCAGTTCTTC. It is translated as CASSYSLAGVNNEQFF.

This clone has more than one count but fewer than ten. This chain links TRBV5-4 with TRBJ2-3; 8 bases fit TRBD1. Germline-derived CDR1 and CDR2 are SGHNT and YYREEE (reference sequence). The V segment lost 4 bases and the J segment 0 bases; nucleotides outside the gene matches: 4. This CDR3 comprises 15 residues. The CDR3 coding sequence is TGTGCCAGCAGCCTACGGACAGGGAGCACAGATACGCAGTATTTT. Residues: CASSLRTGSTDTQYF.

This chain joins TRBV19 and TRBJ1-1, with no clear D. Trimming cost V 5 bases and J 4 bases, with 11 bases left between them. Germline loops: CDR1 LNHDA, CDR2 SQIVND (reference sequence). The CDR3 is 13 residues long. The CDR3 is CASSVHSATEAFF. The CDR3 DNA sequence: TGTGCCAGTAGTGTCCACAGTGCCACTGAAGCTTTCTTT.

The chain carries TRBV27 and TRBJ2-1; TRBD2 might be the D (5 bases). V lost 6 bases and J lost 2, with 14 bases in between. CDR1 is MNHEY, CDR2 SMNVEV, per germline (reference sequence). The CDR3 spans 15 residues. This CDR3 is CASRFEGSAYNEQFF. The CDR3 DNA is TGTGCCAGCAGGTTTGAGGGTAGCGCCTACAATGAGCAGTTCTTC.

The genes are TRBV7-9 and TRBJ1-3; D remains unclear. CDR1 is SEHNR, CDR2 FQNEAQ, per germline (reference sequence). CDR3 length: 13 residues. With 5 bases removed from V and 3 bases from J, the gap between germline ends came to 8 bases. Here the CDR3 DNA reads TGTGCCAGCAGCGCCCAGGTTGGAAACACCATATATTTT. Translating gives CASSAQVGNTIYF.

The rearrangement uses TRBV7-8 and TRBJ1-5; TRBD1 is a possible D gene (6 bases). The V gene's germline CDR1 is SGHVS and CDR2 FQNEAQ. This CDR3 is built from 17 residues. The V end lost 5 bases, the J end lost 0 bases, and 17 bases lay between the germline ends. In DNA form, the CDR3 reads TGTGCCAGCAGCCTTAGATCCAGGGGTTATAGCAATCAGCCCCAGCATTTT. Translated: CASSLRSRGYSNQPQHF.

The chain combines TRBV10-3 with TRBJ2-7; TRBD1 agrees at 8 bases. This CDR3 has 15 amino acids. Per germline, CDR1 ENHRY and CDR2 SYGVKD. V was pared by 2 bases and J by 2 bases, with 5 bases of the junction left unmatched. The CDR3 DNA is TGTGCCATCAGTGAGCATGGGACAGGAGCCTACGAGCAGTACTTC. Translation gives CAISEHGTGAYEQYF.

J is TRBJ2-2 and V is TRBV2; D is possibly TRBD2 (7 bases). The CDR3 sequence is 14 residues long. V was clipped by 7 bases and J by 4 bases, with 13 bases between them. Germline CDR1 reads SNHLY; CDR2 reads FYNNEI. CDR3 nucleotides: TGTGCCAGCATGAATAGGGGGGGCACCGGGGAGCTGTTTTTT. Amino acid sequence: CASMNRGGTGELFF.

DNA of the CDR3: TGTGCCACTTTCGTCCCGGGACAGGGGGCCCAAAACTATGGCTACACCTTC. Residues: CATFVPGQGAQNYGYTF. The V and J genes are TRBV7-9 and TRBJ1-2; 12 positions match TRBD1. Germline V gene sequence: CDR1 SEHNR, CDR2 FQNEAQ (reference sequence). The length of the CDR3 is 17 residues. After removal of 10 bases from V and 2 bases from J, the junction contained 14 bases not matched to a gene.

CDR3 DNA sequence: TGTGCCAGCAGCTTGGATCCTAGCGGGGCCTACGAGCAGTACTTC. Its protein is CASSLDPSGAYEQYF. The rearrangement uses TRBV5-4 and TRBJ2-7, with 9 bases that match TRBD2. The CDR3 is 15 residues long. V lost 0 bases and J lost 2; bases outside the gene matches: 3. Germline CDR1 is SGHNT and CDR2 is YYREEE (reference sequence).

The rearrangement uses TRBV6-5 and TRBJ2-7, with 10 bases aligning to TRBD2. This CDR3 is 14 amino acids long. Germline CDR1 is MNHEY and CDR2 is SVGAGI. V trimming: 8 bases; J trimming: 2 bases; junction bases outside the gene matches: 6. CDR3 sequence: CASALAGPTYEQYF. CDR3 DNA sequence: TGTGCCAGCGCACTAGCGGGGCCTACCTACGAGCAGTACTTC.

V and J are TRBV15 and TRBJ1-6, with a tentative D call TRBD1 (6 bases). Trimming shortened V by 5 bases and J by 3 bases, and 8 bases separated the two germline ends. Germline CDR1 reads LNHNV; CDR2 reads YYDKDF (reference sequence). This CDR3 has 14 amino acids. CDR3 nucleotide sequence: TGTGCCACCAGCCCGGACAGCTATAATTCACCCCTCCACTTT. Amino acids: CATSPDSYNSPLHF.

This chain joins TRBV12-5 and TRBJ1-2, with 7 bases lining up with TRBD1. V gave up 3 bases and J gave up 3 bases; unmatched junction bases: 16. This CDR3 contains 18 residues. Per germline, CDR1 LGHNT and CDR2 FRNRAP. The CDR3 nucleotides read TGTGCTAGTGGTTTCGGTTCTTGGGGTTTTGACAGGGACTATGGCTACACCTTC. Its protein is CASGFGSWGFDRDYGYTF.

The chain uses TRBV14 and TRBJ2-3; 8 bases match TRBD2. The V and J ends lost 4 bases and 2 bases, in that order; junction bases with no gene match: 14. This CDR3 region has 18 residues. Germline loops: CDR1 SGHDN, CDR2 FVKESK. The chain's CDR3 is CASSLGRGAYMYTDTQYF. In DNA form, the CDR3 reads TGTGCCAGCAGCCTCGGGCGGGGGGCCTATATGTACACAGATACGCAGTATTTT.

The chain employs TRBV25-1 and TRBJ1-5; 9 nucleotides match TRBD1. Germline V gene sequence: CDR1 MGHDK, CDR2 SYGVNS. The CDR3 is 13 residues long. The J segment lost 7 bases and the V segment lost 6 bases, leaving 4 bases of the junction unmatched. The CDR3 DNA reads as TGTGCCAGCAGCACAGGGGGCACCCAGCCCCAGCATTTT. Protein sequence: CASSTGGTQPQHF.

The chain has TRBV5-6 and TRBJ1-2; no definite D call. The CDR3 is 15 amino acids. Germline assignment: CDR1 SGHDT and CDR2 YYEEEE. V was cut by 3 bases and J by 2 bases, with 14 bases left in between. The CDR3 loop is CASSSRAELNYGYTF. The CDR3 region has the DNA TGTGCCAGCAGCTCGAGGGCCGAATTGAACTATGGCTACACCTTC. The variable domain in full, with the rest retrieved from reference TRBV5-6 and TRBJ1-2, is DAGVTQSPTHLIKTRGQQVTLRCSPKSGHDTVSWYQQALGQGPQFIFQYYEEEERQRGNFPDRFSGHQFPNYSSELNVNALLLGDSALYLCASSSRAELNYGYTFGSGTRLTVV.

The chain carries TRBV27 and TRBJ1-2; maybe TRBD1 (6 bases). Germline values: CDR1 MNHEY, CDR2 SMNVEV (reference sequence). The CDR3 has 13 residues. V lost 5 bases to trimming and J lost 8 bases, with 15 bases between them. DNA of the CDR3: TGTGCCAGCAGTACCACACAGGGCGGCGGCTACACCTTC. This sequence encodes CASSTTQGGGYTF.